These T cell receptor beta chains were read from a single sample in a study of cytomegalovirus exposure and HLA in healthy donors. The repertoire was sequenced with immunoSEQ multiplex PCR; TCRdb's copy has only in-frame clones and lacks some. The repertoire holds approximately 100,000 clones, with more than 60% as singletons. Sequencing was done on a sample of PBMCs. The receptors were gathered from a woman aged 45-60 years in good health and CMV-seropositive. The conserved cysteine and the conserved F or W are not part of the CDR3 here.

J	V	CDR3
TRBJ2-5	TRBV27	ASSLYMTSGGGETQY
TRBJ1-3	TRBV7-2	ASSLGISGNTIY
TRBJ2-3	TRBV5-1	ASSLEAGLAGGRAQDTQY
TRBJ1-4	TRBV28	ASSSLAGGSQELF
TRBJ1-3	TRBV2	ASRTGQGAHTIY
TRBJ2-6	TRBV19	ASSMLSNSGANVLT
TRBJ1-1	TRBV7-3	ASSLDNYSTEAF
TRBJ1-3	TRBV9	ASSTDRAFGNTIY
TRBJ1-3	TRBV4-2	ASSQGQGGENTIY
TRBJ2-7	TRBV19	ASSRGQGPGTYEQY
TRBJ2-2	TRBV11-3	ASSLAGTGTGELF
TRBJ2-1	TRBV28	ASSLSSYNEQF
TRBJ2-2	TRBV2	ASSVGGIGTGELF
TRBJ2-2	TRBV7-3	ASSLYKGALTGELF
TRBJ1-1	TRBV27	ASSLSGRGRDTEAF
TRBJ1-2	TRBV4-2	ASSQEPGQSNYGYT
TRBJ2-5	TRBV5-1	ASLPPTGPEGTQY
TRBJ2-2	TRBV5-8	ASSLTLAFTGELF
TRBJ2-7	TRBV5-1	ASSLTGPGDYEQY
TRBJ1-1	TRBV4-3	ASSQGGQGGTEAF
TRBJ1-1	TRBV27	ASSLRYRSEAF
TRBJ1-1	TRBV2	ASIVGDAEAF
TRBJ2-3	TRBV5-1	ASSTGQEGADTQY
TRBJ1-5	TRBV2	ASSEETGAYQPQH
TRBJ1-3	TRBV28	ASSLVGLGNTIY
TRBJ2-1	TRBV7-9	ASSLTGSEGNEQF
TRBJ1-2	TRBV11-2	ASSFTGVYGYT
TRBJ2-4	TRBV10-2	ASRTAASKNIQY
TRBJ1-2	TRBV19	ASTSAQGLNYGYT
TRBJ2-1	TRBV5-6	ASSLGGGPLNEQF
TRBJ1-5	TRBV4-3	ASSQGRGYQPQH